This T cell receptor (beta chain) was sequenced for a study of cytomegalovirus exposure and HLA in healthy donors. Broader study findings: Rare sequences made up most TCRs, while some public TCRs were found in many donors. Among the sequence variants, a highly shared cluster was likely an artifact of sequencing. By HLA locus, TCR association rates varied in a later analysis, with DRB1 showing the most and HLA-C the fewest.

Comments on this clone: Its antigen is still unknown.

Trimming shortened V by 7 bases and J by 6 bases, and 16 bases separated the two germline ends. The CDR3 has 14 amino acids. Germline V gene data show CDR1 as SGHVS and CDR2 as FQNEAQ. With 60 Vbeta and 13 Jbeta primers, the PCR was carried out. Clones were read by immunoSEQ multiplex PCR, and TCRdb kept only the in-frame ones, dropping some. Of approximately 140,000 clones in the sample, around four fifths are singletons; the top ten hold under 2%. The chain is built from TRBV7-8 and TRBJ2-1, with D maybe TRBD1 (8 bases). This clonotype was obtained from a woman aged 40 to 50 in good health and CMV-seronegative. Sequencing input: PBMCs. The CDR3 region is CASTLNRGGNEQFF. For the CDR3, the DNA is TGTGCCAGCACCTTGAACAGGGGGGGCAATGAGCAGTTCTTC.